The present entry profiles one T cell receptor (beta chain) with its context. This sample was included in a study of blood T cell repertoires in COVID-19. The V and J ends lost 2 bases and 5 bases, in that order; junction bases with no gene match: 9. The CDR3 length is 18 residues. The germline V gene has CDR1 SGHTA and CDR2 FQGTGA. Only in-frame clones appear in the TCRdb table, and some are missing; sequencing was by immunoSEQ multiplex PCR. The sample lists fewer than 450,000 clones; about nine tenths were seen once. The source is a woman between 65 and 79 years old with COVID-19, enrolled during active disease. The chain carries TRBV7-3 and TRBJ2-3; 14 bases match TRBD2. Sequences were obtained from peripheral blood. The CDR3 DNA reads TGTGCCAGCAGCTTACTCCCGACTAGCGGGGGGGCAAGAGATACGCAGTATTTT. The encoded protein is CASSLLPTSGGARDTQYF. The whole variable domain, remainder taken from reference TRBV7-3 and TRBJ2-3, is GAGVSQTPSNKVTEKGKYVELRCDPISGHTALYWYRQSLGQGPEFLIYFQGTGAADDSGLPNDRFFAVRPEGSVSTLKIQRTERGDSAVYLCASSLLPTSGGARDTQYFGPGTRLTVL.